This T cell receptor beta chain was sequenced in a study of CD8+CD57+ T cells in acquired aplastic anemia. Study-level points and caveats: Patients and controls shared twenty-nine CD8+ CDR3 sequences, which appeared highly expressed in patients and within their immunodominant clones.

TCR beta VDJ and CDR3 were profiled, and genomic DNA was the template. In TCRdb, the reads were re-called with MiXCR into one record per CDR3 protein. The repertoire includes roughly 180,000 distinct CDR3 sequences, 45% to 60% of them detected once, and over 10% sits in the top ten. Flow cytometry had shown expanded CD8+CD57+ cells in the patients chosen for sequencing. Concerning this clonotype itself: Antigen unknown.

The V gene lost 5 bases and the J gene lost 11 bases, with 19 bases spanning the gap. This CDR3 has 14 amino acids. The chain joins TRBV12-3 or TRBV12-4 to TRBJ2-1; no clear D. Sequencing input: sorted CD4+, CD8+, or CD8+CD57+ T cells (not recorded which) from PBMCs. The TCR originated in a human donor with aplastic anemia. The CDR3 DNA follows: TGTGCCAGCAGTCAGGCACCCGGAGCGATACAGCAGTTCTTC. It specifies CASSQAPGAIQQFF.